This TCR beta chain appears in the sequencing data of a study of radiation and T cells in renal cell carcinoma. As for the study in general: Nephrectomy followed 15 Gy stereotactic body radiation by 4 weeks.

The CDR3 consists of 15 residues. J lost 11 bases, V lost 0 bases, and 6 bases had no gene match. The time point denotes: blood 2 weeks post-SBRT. Treatment reported: 15 Gy SBRT to primary tumor, nephrectomy 4 weeks later. This clone was observed once. Assay: immunoSEQ multiplex PCR; the TCRdb copy retains only in-frame clones and omits some. Of 150,000 to 180,000 clones listed, approximately 88% are singletons. This material consisted of blood, taken from a patient whose treatment included radiotherapy and nephrectomy. The receptor was isolated from a woman aged 50 to 65 with renal cell carcinoma. The rearrangement links TRBV23-1 to TRBJ1-6, with 8 bases fitting TRBD1. TRBV23-1 is an ORF; its function is uncertain. In DNA form, the CDR3 reads TGCGCCAGCAGTCAATCGGATAAACAGGGGGCACCCCTCCACTTT. It translates to CASSQSDKQGAPLHF.